Presented here are 22 T cell receptor beta chains from one specimen sequenced in a study of shared clonotypes between healthy human individuals. Using immunoSEQ multiplex PCR, the repertoire was profiled, and TCRdb retains in-frame clones only, with some absent. The sample has about 1.1 million clones, around three quarters seen once; the top ten hold 0.89%. Sequencing was carried out using memory CD4+ T cells from PBMCs. Documented subset: CD45RA-negative fraction. Receptor source: a man aged 18 to 30 in good health. Some clones in this sample may be carry-over from other donors' samples.

This clone was picked up one time. The V gene is TRBV9, the J gene TRBJ1-2, with a possible D match to TRBD1 (5 bases). This CDR3 is built from 17 residues. The germline V and J ends were trimmed by 3 bases and 4 bases, with 22 bases remaining between them. Germline CDR1 is SGDLS and CDR2 is YYNGEE. In nucleotides, the CDR3 is TGTGCCAGCAGCGATGACAGCAGTATCCAGCTACCCTATGGCTACACCTTC. Translated, it gives CASSDDSSIQLPYGYTF.

This chain uses TRBV4-1 with TRBJ1-3, with D tentatively TRBD1 (5 bases). Trimming cost V 1 base and J 7 bases, with 17 bases left between them. The germline gives CDR1 MGHRA, CDR2 YSYEKL. This CDR3 region has 16 residues. CDR3 sequence reads: CASSQAPGVYSNTIYF. CDR3 in DNA: TGCGCCAGCAGCCAAGCGCCGGGGGTTTACAGTAACACCATATATTTT.

This clone was observed a single time. The rearrangement links TRBV18 to TRBJ2-1; D gene uncertain. The CDR3 totals 13 residues. The germline CDR1 and CDR2 sequences are KGHSH and LQKENI. The V end lost 3 bases, the J end lost 4 bases, and 7 bases lay between the germline ends. The CDR3 DNA reads as TGTGCCAGCTCACCGGGGAATTACAATGAGCAGTTCTTC. As protein: CASSPGNYNEQFF.

The V call is TRBV5-4, the J call TRBJ1-1, with 11 nucleotides matching TRBD1. There are 17 residues in the CDR3. CDR1 is SGHNT, CDR2 YYREEE, per germline (reference sequence). V shed 4 bases and J 0 bases; nucleotides not matched to a gene: 8. CDR3 sequence: CASSQGGTGGLNTEAFF. The CDR3 nucleotides are TGTGCCAGCAGCCAAGGAGGGACAGGGGGACTGAACACTGAAGCTTTCTTT.

This rearrangement joins TRBV28 to TRBJ2-1; 8 bases map to TRBD1. The V gene end was trimmed by 8 bases and the J gene end by 15 bases; junction bases not matched to a gene: 3. The CDR3 is 9 residues long. The V gene's germline CDR1 is MDHEN and CDR2 SYDVKM. This CDR3 reads CASGTGGFF. DNA for the CDR3: TGTGCCAGCGGGACAGGTGGGTTCTTC.

V gene TRBV27 combines with J gene TRBJ2-3; D may correspond to TRBD1 or TRBD2 (6 bases each). The V gene lost 2 bases and the J gene lost 4 bases, with 10 bases spanning the gap. The CDR3 consists of 14 residues. In germline, CDR1 is MNHEY, CDR2 SMNVEV (reference sequence). The CDR3 region is CASSLRGESDTQYF. The DNA for the CDR3 is TGTGCCAGCAGTTTAAGGGGGGAGTCAGATACGCAGTATTTT.

In its sample, this clone was seen a few times. The genes are TRBV19 and TRBJ1-1; D is perhaps TRBD1 (6 bases). With 6 bases removed from V and 4 bases from J, the gap between germline ends came to 12 bases. Germline V gene lookup returns CDR1 LNHDA and CDR2 SQIVND (reference sequence). The CDR3 is made up of 13 amino acids. CDR3 sequence reads: CASRSQGGTEAFF. CDR3 coding DNA: TGTGCCAGTAGGTCACAGGGTGGCACTGAAGCTTTCTTT.

The V call is TRBV7-3, the J call TRBJ2-7, with unresolved D. The CDR3 runs to 15 residues. Germline lookup yields CDR1 SGHTA and CDR2 FQGTGA. Trimming took 2 bases from V and 3 from J, leaving 14 bases between them. The CDR3 protein is CASSLLANGDYEQYF. In DNA form, the CDR3 reads TGTGCCAGCAGCTTATTGGCTAACGGCGACTACGAGCAGTACTTC.

This chain uses TRBV6-6 with TRBJ1-5; D perhaps matches TRBD1 (5 bases). The V end lost 4 bases, the J end lost 2 bases, and 15 bases lay between the germline ends. CDR1 is MNHNY, CDR2 SVGAGI, per germline (reference sequence). This CDR3 has 16 residues. For the CDR3, the DNA is TGTGCCAGCAGTTCAATGGGACGAGAGGGCAATCAGCCCCAGCATTTT. Protein product: CASSSMGREGNQPQHF.

Regarding this clone: This likely stems from a read error, as it lies one base from a far larger clone. The rearrangement joins TRBV29-1 to TRBJ1-1; TRBD1 agrees at 9 bases. The germline V gene encodes CDR1 SQVTM and CDR2 ANQGSEA. The length of the CDR3 is 12 residues. CDR3 in amino acids: CSGDRVNTEASF. CDR3 DNA sequence: TGCAGCGGGGACAGGGTGAACACTGAAGCTTCCTTT.

The V gene is TRBV9, the J gene TRBJ2-6, with D uncertain. V dropped 0 bases and J dropped 4 bases, with 5 bases sitting between them. The CDR3 is 14 amino acids. Germline lookup yields CDR1 SGDLS and CDR2 YYNGEE. DNA of the CDR3: TGTGCCAGCAGCGTAGATCTGGGGGCCAACGTCCTGACTTTC. This gives the protein CASSVDLGANVLTF.

The chain links TRBV19 to TRBJ1-1; 8 nucleotides line up with TRBD1. J gave up 6 bases and V 7 bases, and 31 bases lay outside the gene matches. The CDR3 contains 21 residues. Per the germline V gene, CDR1 is LNHDA and CDR2 is SQIVND (reference sequence). CDR3 nucleotides: TGTGCCAGTACCCTGAGGGGGCACCCCGGACAGGGCAGGATAAGGGTCGCTGAAGCTTTCTTT. Residues: CASTLRGHPGQGRIRVAEAFF.

The J gene is TRBJ1-4, the V gene TRBV6-1, with no clear D. This CDR3 has 15 residues. Germline lookup yields CDR1 MNHNS and CDR2 SASEGT. Trimming left V 6 bases short and J 5 bases short, with 16 bases between. In DNA, the CDR3 is TGTGCCAGCAGCCTTTCAGGAAGCTTAAATGAAAAACTGTTTTTT. As protein: CASSLSGSLNEKLFF.

This sequence joins TRBV6-1 and TRBJ2-5, with TRBD1 matching over 8 bases. The CDR3 consists of 14 residues. Germline CDR1 is MNHNS and CDR2 is SASEGT. With 4 bases clipped from V and 5 bases from J, the junction kept 6 bases outside the gene matches. CDR3 in DNA: TGTGCCAGCAGTGTCAGGGGGCTTGGGGAGACCCAGTACTTC. Translation: CASSVRGLGETQYF.

The rearrangement joins TRBV9 to TRBJ2-1; D is undetermined. Germline V gene data show CDR1 as SGDLS and CDR2 as YYNGEE. Trimming removed 3 bases at V and 4 bases at J, with 14 bases between. The CDR3 contains 15 residues. The CDR3 reads CASSAAGLPYNEQFF. CDR3 DNA: TGTGCCAGCAGCGCCGCCGGTTTACCTTACAATGAGCAGTTCTTC. The full variable domain, its missing parts supplied by reference TRBV9 and TRBJ2-1, is DSGVTQTPKHLITATGQRVTLRCSPRSGDLSVYWYQQSLDQGLQFLIQYYNGEERAKGNILERFSAQQFPDLHSELNLSSLELGDSALYFCASSAAGLPYNEQFFGPGTRLTVL.

About this clone itself: This CDR3 is also generated by other DNA sequences in the sample. The chain joins TRBV4-3 to TRBJ2-1; no reliable D call. The germline V gene has CDR1 LGHNA and CDR2 YSLEER. The CDR3 is made up of 14 amino acids. The ends were cut back, 0 bases at V and 2 bases at J, with 5 bases in the middle. CDR3 sequence (DNA): TGCGCCAGCAGCCAAGATGCCGCCTACAATGAGCAGTTCTTC. This translates into CASSQDAAYNEQFF.

This clone was observed many times. This sequence joins TRBV6-1 and TRBJ1-4, with 9 bases matching TRBD1. Germline V gene sequence: CDR1 MNHNS, CDR2 SASEGT. The trim removed 6 bases at V and 5 bases at J, leaving 4 bases unmatched. The CDR3 runs to 14 residues. The DNA for the CDR3 is TGTGCCAGCAGGGCAACAGGGGGCAATGAAAAACTGTTTTTT. Translation gives CASRATGGNEKLFF.

This clone has just one count. Other nucleotide sequences from this sample produce the same CDR3. As DNA, the CDR3 is TGCGCCAGCAGCAGAGGACAGCAAGAGACCCAGTACTTC. It yields the protein CASSRGQQETQYF. The chain recombines TRBV5-1 with TRBJ2-5, with a weak D call TRBD1 (6 bases). With 4 bases removed from V and 2 bases from J, the gap between germline ends came to 9 bases. The CDR3 spans 13 residues. Germline values: CDR1 SGHRS, CDR2 YFSETQ.

The chain carries TRBV9 and TRBJ1-2; 7 nucleotides line up with TRBD1. V lost 0 bases to trimming and J lost 4 bases; unmatched junction nucleotides: 3. Germline CDR1 is SGDLS and CDR2 is YYNGEE. The CDR3 covers 14 residues. CDR3 DNA: TGTGCCAGCAGCGTAGTGACAGGGACCTATGGCTACACCTTC. Its protein is CASSVVTGTYGYTF.

As DNA, the CDR3 is TGTGCCAGTAGTCCCCACAGGGGGGGACTACCTTACGAGCAGTACTTC. This translates into CASSPHRGGLPYEQYF. The genes are TRBV19 and TRBJ2-7, with D tentatively TRBD1 (8 bases). V gave up 5 bases and J gave up 4 bases, with 21 bases separating them. The CDR3 totals 16 residues. Germline CDR1 LNHDA, CDR2 SQIVND (reference sequence).

This clone was detected a few times. The same CDR3 is also encoded by other DNA sequences in this sample. The chain couples TRBV28 to TRBJ1-5; 7 positions match TRBD1. The CDR3 sequence is 14 residues long. Trimming removed 6 bases from V and 3 bases from J; junction bases left unmatched: 5. Germline V gene sequence: CDR1 MDHEN, CDR2 SYDVKM. The CDR3: CASRQTGHNQPQHF. Written as DNA, the CDR3 is TGTGCCAGCAGGCAGACAGGGCACAATCAGCCCCAGCATTTT.

The CDR3 coding sequence is TGTGCCAGCGGGCCCCTCGGAGGGTCCTACAATGAGCAGTTCTTC. Translating gives CASGPLGGSYNEQFF. This chain links TRBV6-6 with TRBJ2-1, with TRBD2 as a possible D gene (6 bases). The CDR3 runs to 15 residues. V lost 8 bases to trimming and J lost 1 base, with 15 bases between them. Germline CDR1 MNHNY, CDR2 SVGAGI (reference sequence).